This T cell receptor beta chain was captured by sequencing in a study of cytomegalovirus exposure and HLA in healthy donors. Only a few counts were recorded for this clone. Primers: 60 Vbeta forward and 13 Jbeta reverse. Assay used: immunoSEQ multiplex PCR; TCRdb lists only in-frame clones, some missing. The data hold roughly 130,000 clones, with around 9% observed a single time. Germline lookup yields CDR1 SGHTA and CDR2 FQGNSA. V lost 3 bases, J lost 0 bases, and 9 bases lay in between. The CDR3 runs to 15 residues. The source of this sequence is a middle-aged man in good health and CMV-seronegative. The sample taken for sequencing was PBMCs. This rearrangement joins TRBV7-2 to TRBJ2-1; possibly TRBD2 for D (5 bases). In nucleotides, the CDR3 is TGTGCCAGCAGCTTTAGCGCGAGCTCCTACAATGAGCAGTTCTTC. Residues: CASSFSASSYNEQFF.